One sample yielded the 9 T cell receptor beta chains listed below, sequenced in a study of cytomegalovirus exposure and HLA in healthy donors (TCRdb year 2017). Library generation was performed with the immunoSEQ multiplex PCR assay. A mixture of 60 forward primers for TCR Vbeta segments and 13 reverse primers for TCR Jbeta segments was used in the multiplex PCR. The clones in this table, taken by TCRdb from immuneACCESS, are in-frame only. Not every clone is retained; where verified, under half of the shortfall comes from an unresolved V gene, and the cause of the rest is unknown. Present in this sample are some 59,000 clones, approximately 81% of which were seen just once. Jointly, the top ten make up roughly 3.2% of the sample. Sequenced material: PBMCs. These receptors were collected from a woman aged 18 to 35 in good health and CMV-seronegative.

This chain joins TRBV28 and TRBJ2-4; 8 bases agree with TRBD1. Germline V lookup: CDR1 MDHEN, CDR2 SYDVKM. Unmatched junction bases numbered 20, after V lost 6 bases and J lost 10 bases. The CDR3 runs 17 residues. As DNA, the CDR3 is TGTGCCAGCAGCATCAGGGGGCGGTGGTATCTAGGGGGAATTCAGTACTTC. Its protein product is CASSIRGRWYLGGIQYF.

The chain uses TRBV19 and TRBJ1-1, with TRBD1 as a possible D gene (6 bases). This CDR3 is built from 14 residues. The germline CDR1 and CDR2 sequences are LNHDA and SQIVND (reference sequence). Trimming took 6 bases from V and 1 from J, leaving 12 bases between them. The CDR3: CASSPRDKNTEAFF. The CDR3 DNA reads TGTGCCAGTAGCCCCCGGGACAAGAACACTGAAGCTTTCTTT. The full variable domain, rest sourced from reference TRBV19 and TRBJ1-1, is DGGITQSPKYLFRKEGQNVTLSCEQNLNHDAMYWYRQDPGQGLRLIYYSQIVNDFQKGDIAEGYSVSREKKESFPLTVTSAQKNPTAFYLCASSPRDKNTEAFFGQGTRLTVV.

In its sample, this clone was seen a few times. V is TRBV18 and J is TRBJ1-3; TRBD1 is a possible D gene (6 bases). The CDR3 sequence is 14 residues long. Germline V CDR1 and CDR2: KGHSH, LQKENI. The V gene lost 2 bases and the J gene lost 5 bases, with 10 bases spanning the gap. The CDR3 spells CASSPVDRRNTIYF. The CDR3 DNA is TGTGCCAGCTCACCAGTCGACAGGAGAAACACCATATATTTT.

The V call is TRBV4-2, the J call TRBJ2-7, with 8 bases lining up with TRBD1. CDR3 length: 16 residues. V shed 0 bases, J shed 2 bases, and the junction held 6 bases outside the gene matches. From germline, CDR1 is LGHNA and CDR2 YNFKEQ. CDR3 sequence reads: CASSQEVQGDPYEQYF. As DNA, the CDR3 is TGTGCCAGCAGCCAAGAGGTACAGGGGGATCCCTACGAGCAGTACTTC.

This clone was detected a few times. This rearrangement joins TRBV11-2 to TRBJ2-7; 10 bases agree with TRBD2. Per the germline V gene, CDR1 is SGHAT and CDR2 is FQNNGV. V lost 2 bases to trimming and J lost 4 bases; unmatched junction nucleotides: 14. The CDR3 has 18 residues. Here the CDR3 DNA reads TGTGCCAGCAGCTTACGAGAGCGGGAGGGCCCCTATGGATACGAGCAGTACTTC. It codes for CASSLREREGPYGYEQYF.

CDR3 region: CASSLDSGLASGEQYF. The CDR3 nucleotides are TGTGCCAGCAGCTTAGATTCGGGACTAGCGTCTGGAGAGCAGTACTTC. The rearrangement joins TRBV11-2 to TRBJ2-7; 10 nucleotides align to TRBD2. Germline assignment: CDR1 SGHAT and CDR2 FQNNGV. The V and J ends lost 0 bases and 7 bases, in that order; junction bases with no gene match: 9. This CDR3 has 16 residues.

The CDR3 DNA sequence: TGCGCCAGCCTCCCTGCGGGCTCCTACAATGAGCAGTTCTTC. It is translated as CASLPAGSYNEQFF. The chain combines TRBV5-1 with TRBJ2-1; D is perhaps TRBD2 (5 bases). The germline gives CDR1 SGHRS, CDR2 YFSETQ. The CDR3 has 14 amino acids. The germline V and J ends were trimmed by 7 bases and 0 bases, with 11 bases remaining between them.

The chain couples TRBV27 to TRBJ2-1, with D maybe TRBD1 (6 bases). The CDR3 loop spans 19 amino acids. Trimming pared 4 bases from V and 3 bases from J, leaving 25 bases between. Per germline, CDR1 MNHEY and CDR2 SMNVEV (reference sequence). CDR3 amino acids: CASSSRRSFDRRLYNEQFF. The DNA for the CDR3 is TGTGCCAGCAGTTCCCGGCGGTCCTTCGACAGGAGACTCTACAATGAGCAGTTCTTC.

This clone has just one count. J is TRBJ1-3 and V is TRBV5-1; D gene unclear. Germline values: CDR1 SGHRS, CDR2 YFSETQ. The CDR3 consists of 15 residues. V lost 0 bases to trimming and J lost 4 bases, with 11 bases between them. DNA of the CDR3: TGCGCCAGCAGCTTGGGGGAGGCCTGGGGAAACACCATATATTTT. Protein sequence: CASSLGEAWGNTIYF.